A selection of T cell receptor beta chains follows, all from one sample in a study of OX40 agonist ivuxolimab in advanced cancers. The assay was immunoSEQ multiplex PCR, and TCRdb's table has in-frame clones only and misses some. Here the sample spans around 50,000 clones, about 89% being singletons. The specimen was CD4+ or CD8+ T cells sorted from blood, collected in a trial of the OX40 agonist ivuxolimab. The receptors were sampled from an adult with an advanced solid tumor such as melanoma, head and neck, liver or kidney cancer. Each CDR3 is given with its conserved first and last residue. Each record gives: J gene, V gene, clone size, D gene, CDR3 DNA, CDR3 protein. The D gene is left open where the match is weak. The size entry is marked missing in some rows and otherwise reads once, few, many or a size class.

TRBJ2-7	TRBV6-1	.	TRBD1	TGTGCCAGCAATGGGGACAGTTACGAGCAGTACTTC	CASNGDSYEQYF
TRBJ1-1	TRBV11-1	.	.	TGTGCCAGCAGCTTAGCCGGGAGGGACACTGAAGCTTTCTTT	CASSLAGRDTEAFF
TRBJ2-7	TRBV9	.	.	TGTGCCAGCAGCCCAGATGGGCGGGCCCTCTCCTACGAGCAGTACTTC	CASSPDGRALSYEQYF
TRBJ2-7	TRBV27	.	.	TGTGCCAGCAGCCCGACAAATTACGAGGAGCAGTACTTC	CASSPTNYEEQYF
TRBJ2-3	TRBV11-2	.	TRBD2	TGTGCCAGCAGCTTAGAGGTGGCTAGCGGGAGGTCAGTAGATACGCAGTATTTT	CASSLEVASGRSVDTQYF
TRBJ2-3	TRBV9	.	.	TGTGCCAGCAGCGTAGTTAACGTTCCCACAGATACGCAGTATTTT	CASSVVNVPTDTQYF
TRBJ1-1	TRBV5-8	.	.	TGTGCCAGCAGCTTGACATCGGCAACTGAAGCTTTCTTT	CASSLTSATEAFF
TRBJ2-7	TRBV13	.	.	TGTGCCAGCAGTTTCCAAACAGGTTTCTACGAGCAGTACTTC	CASSFQTGFYEQYF
TRBJ2-1	TRBV7-8	.	.	TGTGCCAGCAGGTTAGAGGCGGCCTACAATGAGCAGTTCTTC	CASRLEAAYNEQFF
TRBJ1-4	TRBV5-4	.	.	TGTGCCAGCAGCTACGATTCGGATAATGAAAAACTGTTTTTT	CASSYDSDNEKLFF
TRBJ1-5	TRBV19	few	TRBD1	TGTGCCAGTAGGGCGGCACAGGGGTCCTATCAGCCCCAGCATTTT	CASRAAQGSYQPQHF
TRBJ2-7	TRBV2	.	TRBD1	TGTGCCAGCGTACCCGGGACAGGGTACGACTACGAGCAGTACTTC	CASVPGTGYDYEQYF
TRBJ1-4	TRBV19	.	.	TGTGCCAGTAGTATCCCCCAACCTCAACGCGCAACTAATGAAAAACTGTTTTTT	CASSIPQPQRATNEKLFF
TRBJ2-7	TRBV11-1	.	.	TGTGCCAGCAGCTTAGCGGGGGGAGAGCAGTACTTC	CASSLAGGEQYF
TRBJ2-1	TRBV9	.	.	TGTGCCAGCAGCGTAGATTACACCTACAATGAGCAGTTCTTC	CASSVDYTYNEQFF
TRBJ1-6	TRBV27	.	.	TGTGCCAGCTTGCCCTCCGGGACACGTAATTCACCCCTCCACTTT	CASLPSGTRNSPLHF
TRBJ2-7	TRBV27	.	.	TGTGCCAGCAGTTTAGTAGGTCAGGGAGATTACGAGCAGTACTTC	CASSLVGQGDYEQYF
TRBJ2-5	TRBV5-1	.	.	TGCGCCAGCAGCTTAATGGGGGAGACCCAGTACTTC	CASSLMGETQYF
TRBJ2-5	TRBV7-9	.	.	TGTGCCAGCAGCTTACCCTTACTAGAGACCCAGTACTTC	CASSLPLLETQYF
TRBJ2-5	TRBV21-1	once	.	TGTGCCAGCAGCAATGGGACTAGCGGGGGAGGGCAAGAGACCCAGTACTTC	CASSNGTSGGGQETQYF
TRBJ2-3	TRBV6-1	.	.	TGTGCCAGCAGCGTAGGGGCACGTACAGATACGCAGTATTTT	CASSVGARTDTQYF
TRBJ1-2	TRBV6-5	.	.	TGTGCCAGCAGCCCTGGTCCCAACTATGGCTACACCTTC	CASSPGPNYGYTF
TRBJ2-6	TRBV11-3	.	TRBD1	TGTGCCAGCAGTGGGACAGGCATCTCTGGGGCCAACGTCCTGACTTTC	CASSGTGISGANVLTF
TRBJ2-1	TRBV5-8	.	TRBD2	TGTGCCAGCAAACCGAGGGGACTACCCTTCCTCTCCGATGAGCAGTTCTTC	CASKPRGLPFLSDEQFF
TRBJ2-1	TRBV10-3	.	TRBD2	TGTGCCATCAGTGCGCTGACTAGCGGGACTAACAATGAGCAGTTCTTC	CAISALTSGTNNEQFF
TRBJ1-2	TRBV28	.	.	TGTGCAAGCGAGGGGGAGGTTGACTATGGCTACACCTTC	CASEGEVDYGYTF
TRBJ1-1	TRBV2	once	TRBD1	TGTGCCAGCACAGGGGGAACTGAAGCTTTCTTT	CASTGGTEAFF
TRBJ1-3	TRBV5-1	.	.	TGCGCCAGCAGCTTGGTAGGATCTGGAAACACCATATATTTT	CASSLVGSGNTIYF
TRBJ2-1	TRBV5-1	.	.	TGCGCCAGCAGGAGGAAGGTCGACGAGCAGTTCTTC	CASRRKVDEQFF
TRBJ2-7	TRBV4-1	.	.	TGCGCCAGCAGCCAAGTAGGGAACGAGCAGTACTTC	CASSQVGNEQYF
TRBJ2-6	TRBV9	once	.	TGTGCCAGCAGCGTAAGTTCTGGGGCCAACGTCCTGACTTTC	CASSVSSGANVLTF
TRBJ1-4	TRBV5-8	.	.	TGTGCCAGCAGCTTTCCCCTCGGGGGAGCAACTAATGAAAAACTGTTTTTT	CASSFPLGGATNEKLFF
TRBJ2-7	TRBV6-6	.	.	TGTGCCAGCAGTTACGTTGGGGGTAACTACGAGCAGTACTTC	CASSYVGGNYEQYF
TRBJ1-3	TRBV4-1	.	.	TGCGCCAGCAGCCAAGTCGGGGGCCTCTCCAGGGGAAACACCATATATTTT	CASSQVGGLSRGNTIYF
TRBJ2-5	TRBV9	.	.	TGTGCCAGCAGCGTAGATGGACACCTGAAGACCCAGTACTTC	CASSVDGHLKTQYF
TRBJ2-1	TRBV6-5	.	TRBD2	TGTGCCAGCAGTCCATCCGGGGGGGCCTACAATGAGCAGTTCTTC	CASSPSGGAYNEQFF
TRBJ2-1	TRBV11-3	.	.	TGTGCCAGCAGCTTAGCGGGGGCATACAATGAGCAGTTCTTC	CASSLAGAYNEQFF
TRBJ1-1	TRBV4-2	medium-sized	.	TGTGCCAGCAGCCTAACTAACTGGGGAATGCACACTGAAGCTTTCTTT	CASSLTNWGMHTEAFF
TRBJ2-5	TRBV7-9	.	.	TGTGCCAGCAGCTTAAGTGGGAGCCAAGAGACCCAGTACTTC	CASSLSGSQETQYF
TRBJ2-1	TRBV6-5	.	TRBD1	TGTGCCAGCAGTCCCTCGGACAGGGGGCTAAATGAGCAGTTCTTC	CASSPSDRGLNEQFF
TRBJ1-5	TRBV6-1	.	TRBD1	TGTGCCAGCAGTGAATTGCGACAGGGGGGAGGCTCAGCCCAGCATTTT	CASSELRQGGGSAQHF
TRBJ2-3	TRBV18	.	TRBD2	TGTGCCAGCTCGCTAGCGGATACTAGCACAGATACGCAGTATTTT	CASSLADTSTDTQYF
TRBJ1-5	TRBV6-6	.	.	TGTGCCAGCAGTTACGAGCGGGAGAATCAGCCCCAGCATTTT	CASSYERENQPQHF
TRBJ2-1	TRBV18	.	TRBD2	TGTGCCAGCTCCTTGGACTTCCGGGAGGGCTACAATGAGCAGTTCTTC	CASSLDFREGYNEQFF
TRBJ1-1	TRBV9	few	TRBD1	TGTGCCAGCAGCGTAGACAGGGGGGACACTGAAGCTTTCTTT	CASSVDRGDTEAFF
TRBJ2-7	TRBV27	.	TRBD1	TGTGCCAGCAGTGGGACAGGCTCCTACGAGCAGTACTTC	CASSGTGSYEQYF
TRBJ1-1	TRBV19	.	.	TGTGCCAGTAGTATAGTCGGGGTTACTGAAGCTTTCTTT	CASSIVGVTEAFF
TRBJ2-3	TRBV27	once	.	TGTGCCAGCAGTTTATGGCAGGCCTCAGATACGCAGTATTTT	CASSLWQASDTQYF
TRBJ1-1	TRBV18	.	TRBD1	TGTGCCAGCTCACCACCGGAGACAGGGGTCGACACTGAAGCTTTCTTT	CASSPPETGVDTEAFF